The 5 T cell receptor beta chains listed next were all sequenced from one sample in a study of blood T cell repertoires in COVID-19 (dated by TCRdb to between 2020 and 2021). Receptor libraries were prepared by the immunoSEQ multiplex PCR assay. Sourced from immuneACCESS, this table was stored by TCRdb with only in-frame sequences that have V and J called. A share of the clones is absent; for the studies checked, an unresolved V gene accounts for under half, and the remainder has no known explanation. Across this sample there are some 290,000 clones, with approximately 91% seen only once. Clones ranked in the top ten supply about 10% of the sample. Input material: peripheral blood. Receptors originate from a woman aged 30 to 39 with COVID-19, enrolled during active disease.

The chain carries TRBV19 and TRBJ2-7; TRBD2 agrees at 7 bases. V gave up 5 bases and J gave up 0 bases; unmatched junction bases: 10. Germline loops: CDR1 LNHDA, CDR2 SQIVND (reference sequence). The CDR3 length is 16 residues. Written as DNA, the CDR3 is TGTGCCAGTAGTCCCGCCCGAGCGGGATCCTCCTACGAGCAGTACTTC. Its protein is CASSPARAGSSYEQYF.

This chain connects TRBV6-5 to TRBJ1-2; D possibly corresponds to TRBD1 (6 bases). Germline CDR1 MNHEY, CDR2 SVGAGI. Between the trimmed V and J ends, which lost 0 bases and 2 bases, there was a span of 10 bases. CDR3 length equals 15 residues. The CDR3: CASSYSGAENYGYTF. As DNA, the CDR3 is TGTGCCAGCAGTTACTCGGGGGCGGAAAACTATGGCTACACCTTC.

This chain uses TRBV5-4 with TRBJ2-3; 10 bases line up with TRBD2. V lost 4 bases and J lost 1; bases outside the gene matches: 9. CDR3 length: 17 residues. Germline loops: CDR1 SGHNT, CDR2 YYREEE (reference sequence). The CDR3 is CASSTWTSGVGTDTQYF. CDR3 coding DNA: TGTGCCAGCAGCACTTGGACTAGCGGAGTTGGCACAGATACGCAGTATTTT.

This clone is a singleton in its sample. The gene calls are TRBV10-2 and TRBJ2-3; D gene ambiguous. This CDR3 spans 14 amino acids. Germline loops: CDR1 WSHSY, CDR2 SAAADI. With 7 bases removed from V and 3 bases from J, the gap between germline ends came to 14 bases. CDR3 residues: CASIASLSTDTQYF. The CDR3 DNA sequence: TGCGCCAGCATAGCCTCTCTCTCAACAGATACGCAGTATTTT.

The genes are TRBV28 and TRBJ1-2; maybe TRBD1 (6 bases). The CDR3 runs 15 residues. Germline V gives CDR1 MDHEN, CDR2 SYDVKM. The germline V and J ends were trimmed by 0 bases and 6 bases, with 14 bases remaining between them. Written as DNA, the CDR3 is TGTGCCAGCAGTTTATGGGACAGCAATATTCATGGCTACACCTTC. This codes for CASSLWDSNIHGYTF.